The TCR beta chain under discussion was sequenced for a study of human T cells and chemical hapten exposure. Study details: Diphenylcyclopropenone was administered weekly to the scalp of patients throughout the roughly 24-week study. Patch tests applied 0.01% DPC to the upper back and were scored after 6 days. Study observations and caveats: Alopecia in the donors means their immune response may deviate from healthy people's.

Time point given: patch test 2, 6 weeks after DPC sensitization. Treatment denoted: therapeutic diphenylcyclopropenone sensitization with weekly scalp DPC. Every donor had alopecia and was 18 to 70 years old; all were suitable for DPC. Each CDR3 protein gets one entry after TCRdb re-called the RACE reads with MiXCR. Of 360,000 or so distinct CDR3 sequences in the sample, about 6.3% were seen once. This clonotype was found many times. What it binds is not known. Trimming removed 4 bases from V and 0 bases from J, with 7 bases in between. Germline CDR1 reads DFQATT; CDR2 reads SNEGSKA (reference sequence). The CDR3 is 13 amino acids.

V usage is TRBV20-1 and J usage is TRBJ1-5; D gene unclear. Here the sequenced sample was whole blood, taken in connection with sensitization to the hapten diphenylcyclopropenone (DPC). The TCR comes from a woman between 18 and 30 years old with alopecia areata. Some clones in this sample may be carry-over from other donors' samples. In nucleotides, the CDR3 is TGCAGTGCTACGGGTTTTAGCAATCAGCCCCAGCATTTT. It is translated as CSATGFSNQPQHF.